This T cell receptor (beta chain) is drawn from a study of molecular identifiers for immune sequencing clone quantification. The length of the CDR3 is 16 residues. Trimming removed 0 bases from V and 5 bases from J, with 15 bases in between. In germline, CDR1 is PRHDT, CDR2 FYEKMQ (reference sequence). This clonotype was counted many times. TCRdb used MiXCR to reprocess the PCR reads, holding one entry per CDR3 protein. The table lists under 350,000 distinct CDR3 sequences, about 22% of them singletons. The chain is built from TRBV13 and TRBJ2-3, with a tentative D call TRBD1 (5 bases). Sequences were obtained from naive CD8+ T cells from blood, with Jurkat cell RNA spiked in. Described subset: FACS-sorted CD8+CD4-CCR7+CD45RA+ naive T cells. This clonotype was sampled from a human donor in good health. Some libraries in this study had Jurkat cell RNA spiked in. The CDR3 here is CASSLGSRVFKDTQYF. CDR3 in DNA: TGTGCCAGCAGCTTAGGGTCCAGGGTATTCAAAGATACGCAGTATTTT.